This T cell receptor beta chain was recovered during a study of graft-versus-host responses after intestinal transplantation. Study-wide points: Declines in HvG clones occurring early post-transplant were associated with peak circulating GvH clone levels. Present in recipient marrow, GvH clones included some that appeared first in ileum or blood.

The CDR3 is 9 residues long. Germline CDR1 is DFQATT and CDR2 is SNEGSKA (reference sequence). V gave up 8 bases and J gave up 5 bases, with 6 bases separating them. As concerns this clone: Antigen specificity is unknown.

Repertoires were generated with immunoSEQ multiplex PCR, while TCRdb's copy carries only in-frame clones and drops some. The table has more than 85,000 clones, approximately 92% seen once. The TCR comes from a human donor who received an intestinal transplant. Sample: unstimulated CD8+ T cells sorted from spleen or lymph node cells, taken before intestinal transplant. The V call is TRBV20-1, the J call TRBJ1-2; D ambiguous. The CDR3 DNA follows: TGCAGTTGTTTTTATGGCTACACCTTC. Residues: CSCFYGYTF.